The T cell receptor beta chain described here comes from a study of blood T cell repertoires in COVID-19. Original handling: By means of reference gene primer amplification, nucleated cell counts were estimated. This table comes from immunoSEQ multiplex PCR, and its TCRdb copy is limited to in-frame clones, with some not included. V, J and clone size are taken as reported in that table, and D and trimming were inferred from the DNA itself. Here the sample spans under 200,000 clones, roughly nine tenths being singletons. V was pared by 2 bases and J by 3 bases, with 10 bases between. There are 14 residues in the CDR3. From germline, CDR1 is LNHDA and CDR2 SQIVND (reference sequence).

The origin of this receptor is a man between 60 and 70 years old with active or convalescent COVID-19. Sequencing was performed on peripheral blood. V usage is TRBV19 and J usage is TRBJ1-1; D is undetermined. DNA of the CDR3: TGTGCCAGTAGTATAAGAGGGAAGGACACTGAAGCTTTCTTT. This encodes CASSIRGKDTEAFF.